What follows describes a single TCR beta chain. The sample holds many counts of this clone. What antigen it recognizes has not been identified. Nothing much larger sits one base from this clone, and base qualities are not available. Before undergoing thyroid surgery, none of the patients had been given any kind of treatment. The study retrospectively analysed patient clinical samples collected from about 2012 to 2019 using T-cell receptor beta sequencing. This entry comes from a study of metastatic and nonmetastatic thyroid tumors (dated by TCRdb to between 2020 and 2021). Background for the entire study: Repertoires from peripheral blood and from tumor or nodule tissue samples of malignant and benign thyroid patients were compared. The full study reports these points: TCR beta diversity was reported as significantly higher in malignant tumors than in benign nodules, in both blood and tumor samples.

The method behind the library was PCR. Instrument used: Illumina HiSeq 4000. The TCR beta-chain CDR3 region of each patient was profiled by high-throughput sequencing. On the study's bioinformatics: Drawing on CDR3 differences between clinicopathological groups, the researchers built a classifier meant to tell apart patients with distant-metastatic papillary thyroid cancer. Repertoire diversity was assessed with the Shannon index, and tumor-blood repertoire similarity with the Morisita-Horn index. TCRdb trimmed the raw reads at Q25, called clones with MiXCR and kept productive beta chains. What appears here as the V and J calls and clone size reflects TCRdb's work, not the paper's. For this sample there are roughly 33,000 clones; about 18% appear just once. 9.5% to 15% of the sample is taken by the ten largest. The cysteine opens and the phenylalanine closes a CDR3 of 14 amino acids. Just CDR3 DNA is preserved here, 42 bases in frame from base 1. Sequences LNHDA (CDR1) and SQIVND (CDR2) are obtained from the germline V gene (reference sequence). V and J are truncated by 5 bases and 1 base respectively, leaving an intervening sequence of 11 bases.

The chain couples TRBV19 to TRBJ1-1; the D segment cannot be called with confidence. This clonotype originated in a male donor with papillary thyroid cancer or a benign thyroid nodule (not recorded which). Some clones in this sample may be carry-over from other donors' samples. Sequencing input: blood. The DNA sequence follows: TGTGCCAGTAGTTGGGCCGAAGCGAACACTGAAGCTTTCTTT. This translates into CASSWAEANTEAFF. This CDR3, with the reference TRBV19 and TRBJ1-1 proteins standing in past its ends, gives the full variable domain DGGITQSPKYLFRKEGQNVTLSCEQNLNHDAMYWYRQDPGQGLRLIYYSQIVNDFQKGDIAEGYSVSREKKESFPLTVTSAQKNPTAFYLCASSWAEANTEAFFGQGTRLTVV.